This record covers a single T cell receptor beta chain. Authors' data handling: Amplifying reference gene primers gave estimates of nucleated cell counts. Clones were sequenced by immunoSEQ multiplex PCR, and TCRdb holds only the in-frame ones, with some missing. Clone size and the V and J calls come from that table; the DNA yielded D and trimming. The table records 140,000 or so clones, around 83% of them present only once. Germline CDR1 ENHRY, CDR2 SYGVKD. The V gene lost 0 bases and the J gene lost 5 bases, with 10 bases spanning the gap. This CDR3 is 14 amino acids long. The sample belongs to a study of blood T cell repertoires in COVID-19. At the level of the study: Samples representing acute and convalescent COVID-19 were sourced from the United States, Italy and Spain. From T cells, B-cell-depleted T cells, or PBMCs came the material, which was cDNA or gDNA.

The V call is TRBV10-3, the J call TRBJ2-5, with D uncertain. The sequenced material came from peripheral blood. This sequence originates from a woman aged 80 or over with acute or convalescent COVID-19. CDR3 coding DNA: TGTGCCATCAGTGAGTCTGACACCGAGGAGACCCAGTACTTC. Translation gives CAISESDTEETQYF.